This paragraph covers one T cell receptor beta chain sequence. This sample was taken from a study of T-cell reconstitution after alpha-beta-depleted transplantation in children. There are 16 residues in the CDR3. Trimming pared 3 bases from V and 0 bases from J, leaving 15 bases between. Unique molecular identifiers were used to barcode this TCRbeta library. TCRdb re-called the PCR reads with MiXCR, one entry per CDR3 protein. The profile shows 180,000 or so distinct CDR3 sequences, approximately 6.8% of them singletons. The source of this sequence is a girl less than two years old with combined immunodeficiency, due to receive a stem cell transplant. The input for sequencing was PBMCs, taken before TCRalphabeta/CD19-depleted stem cell transplant. The genes are TRBV12-3 or TRBV12-4 and TRBJ2-7; D might be TRBD1 (5 bases). The DNA for the CDR3 is TGTGCCAGCAGTTTTTTTGGCAGGGTGGGCTCCTACGAGCAGTACTTC. It specifies CASSFFGRVGSYEQYF.